This TCR beta chain was sequenced in a study of blood T cell repertoires in COVID-19. On the study more broadly: COVID-19 samples collected from the United States, Italy and Spain covered acute and convalescent phases. T cells, B-cell-depleted T cells, or PBMCs supplied cDNA or gDNA.

Generated by immunoSEQ multiplex PCR, the TCRdb table keeps only in-frame clones and is missing some. Of roughly 340,000 clones in the sample, under 95% were seen once. The V end lost 0 bases, the J end lost 9 bases, and 8 bases lay between the germline ends. This CDR3 has 12 amino acids. Germline CDR1 and CDR2: SGHRS and YFSETQ. This sequence originates from a woman between 18 and 29 years old who had recovered from COVID-19. The source material was peripheral blood. The chain has TRBV5-1 and TRBJ2-3, with D tentatively TRBD1 (5 bases). In DNA form, the CDR3 reads TGCGCCAGCAGCTTGGAAGGGGAAACGCAGTATTTT. Amino acids: CASSLEGETQYF.